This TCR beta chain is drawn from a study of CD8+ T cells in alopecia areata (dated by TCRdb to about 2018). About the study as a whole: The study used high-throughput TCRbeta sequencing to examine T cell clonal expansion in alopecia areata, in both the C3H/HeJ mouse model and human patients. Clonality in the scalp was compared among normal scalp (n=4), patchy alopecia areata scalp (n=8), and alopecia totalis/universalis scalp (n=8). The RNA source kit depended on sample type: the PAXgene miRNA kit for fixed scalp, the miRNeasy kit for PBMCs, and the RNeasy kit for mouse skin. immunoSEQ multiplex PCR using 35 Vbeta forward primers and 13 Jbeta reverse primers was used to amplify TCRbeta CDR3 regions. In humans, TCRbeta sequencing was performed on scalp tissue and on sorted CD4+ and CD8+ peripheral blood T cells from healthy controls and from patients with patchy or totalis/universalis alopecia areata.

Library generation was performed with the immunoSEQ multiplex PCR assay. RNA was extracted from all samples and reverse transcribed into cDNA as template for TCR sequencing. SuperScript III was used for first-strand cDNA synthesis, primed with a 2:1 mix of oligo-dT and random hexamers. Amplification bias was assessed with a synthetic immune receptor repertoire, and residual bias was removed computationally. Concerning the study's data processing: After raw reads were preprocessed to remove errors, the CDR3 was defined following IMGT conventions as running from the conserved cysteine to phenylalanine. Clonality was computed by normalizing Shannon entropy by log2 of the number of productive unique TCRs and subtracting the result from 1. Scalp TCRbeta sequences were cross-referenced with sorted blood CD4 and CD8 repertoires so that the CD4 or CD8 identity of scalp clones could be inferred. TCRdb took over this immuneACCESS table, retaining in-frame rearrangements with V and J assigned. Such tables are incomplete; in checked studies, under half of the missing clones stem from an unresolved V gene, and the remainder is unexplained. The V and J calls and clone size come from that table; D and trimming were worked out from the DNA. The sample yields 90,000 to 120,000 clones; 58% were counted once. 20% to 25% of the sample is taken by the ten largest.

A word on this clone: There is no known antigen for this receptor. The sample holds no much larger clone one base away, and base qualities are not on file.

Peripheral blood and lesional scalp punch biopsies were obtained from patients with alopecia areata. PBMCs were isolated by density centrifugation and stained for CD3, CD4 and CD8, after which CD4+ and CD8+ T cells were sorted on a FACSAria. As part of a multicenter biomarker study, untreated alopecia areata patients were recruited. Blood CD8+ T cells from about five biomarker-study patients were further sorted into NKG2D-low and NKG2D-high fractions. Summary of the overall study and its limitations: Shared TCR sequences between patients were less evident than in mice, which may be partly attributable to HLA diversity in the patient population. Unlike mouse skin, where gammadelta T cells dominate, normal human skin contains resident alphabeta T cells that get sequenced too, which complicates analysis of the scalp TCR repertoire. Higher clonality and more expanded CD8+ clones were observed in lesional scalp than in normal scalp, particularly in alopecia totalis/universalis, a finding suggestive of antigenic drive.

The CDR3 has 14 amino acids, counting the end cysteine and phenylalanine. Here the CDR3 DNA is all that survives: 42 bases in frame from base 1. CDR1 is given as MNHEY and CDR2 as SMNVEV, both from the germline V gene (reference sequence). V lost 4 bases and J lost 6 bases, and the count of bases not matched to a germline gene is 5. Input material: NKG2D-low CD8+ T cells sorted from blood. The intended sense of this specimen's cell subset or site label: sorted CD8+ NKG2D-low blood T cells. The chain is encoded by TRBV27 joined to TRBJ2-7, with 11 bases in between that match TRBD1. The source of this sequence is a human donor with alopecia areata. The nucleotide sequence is TGTGCCAGCAGTTACCGGGACAGGGGGGTCGAGCAGTACTTC. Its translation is CASSYRDRGVEQYF.